Each of the 21 T cell receptor beta chains below was sequenced from the same sample in a study of patients and donors after allogeneic stem cell transplantation. TCRdb re-analysed the RT-PCR reads in MiXCR, keeping a single row per CDR3 protein. The table lists about 7,600 distinct CDR3 sequences, around 10% of them singletons. Sequences were obtained from blood, either unsorted or a sorted T cell fraction (not recorded which). Source of these receptors: a human donor who was either an allogeneic HSCT recipient or a stem cell or donor lymphocyte infusion donor (not recorded which). It is not recorded whose cells these are; they may come from a transplant donor.

This clonotype was observed a handful of times. V and J are TRBV5-1 and TRBJ2-2; TRBD1 agrees at 8 bases. Germline loops: CDR1 SGHRS, CDR2 YFSETQ. The J segment lost 3 bases and the V segment lost 2 bases, leaving 6 bases of the junction unmatched. The CDR3 consists of 16 residues. CDR3 nucleotide sequence: TGCGCCAGCAGCTTAGCAGGGGGCGCGGACACCGGGGAGCTGTTTTTT. Residues: CASSLAGGADTGELFF.

The chain couples TRBV20-1 to TRBJ2-7, with a weak D call TRBD2 (7 bases). This CDR3 region has 14 residues. Between the trimmed V and J ends, which lost 4 bases and 2 bases, there was a span of 15 bases. CDR1 is DFQATT and CDR2 is SNEGSKA in the germline V gene (reference sequence). CDR3: CSANLAGATYEQYF. The CDR3 DNA reads TGCAGTGCTAATCTGGCGGGGGCTACCTACGAGCAGTACTTC.

This clonotype ranks as medium-sized. The rearrangement joins TRBV18 to TRBJ1-5, with D unresolved. The V end was cut by 2 bases, the J end by 0 bases, with 8 bases between. The CDR3 is 15 residues long. Germline V lookup: CDR1 KGHSH, CDR2 LQKENI. The CDR3, as DNA: TGTGCCAGCTCACCAGTCGGGAGTAGCAATCAGCCCCAGCATTTT. It specifies CASSPVGSSNQPQHF.

The genes are TRBV12-5 and TRBJ2-1, with D tentatively TRBD1 (6 bases). Germline CDR1 reads LGHNT; CDR2 reads FRNRAP. The CDR3 contains 15 residues. The V gene lost 3 bases and the J gene lost 0 bases, with 9 bases spanning the gap. The CDR3 here is CASGLRGSSYNEQFF. The CDR3 nucleotides read TGTGCTAGTGGTTTAAGGGGGAGCTCCTACAATGAGCAGTTCTTC.

This clonotype was seen only once. Possible read error: a much larger clone is one base away. The chain has TRBV12-5 and TRBJ2-3; the D call may be TRBD1 or TRBD2 (6 bases each). Germline V gene lookup returns CDR1 LGHNT and CDR2 FRNRAP. The CDR3 has 16 amino acids. In nucleotides, the CDR3 is TGTGCTGGTGGTCCCCGGGGGCTATCAGATGCAGATACGCAGTATTTT. Translating gives CAGGPRGLSDADTQYF.

The chain recombines TRBV6-2 or TRBV6-3 with TRBJ1-5; D may be TRBD1 (5 bases). Germline loops: CDR1 MNHEY, CDR2 SVGEGT. V lost 4 bases and J 6 bases, leaving 10 bases between the germline ends. This CDR3 comprises 13 residues. The CDR3, as DNA: TGTGCCAGCAGTTTTACGGGGGTTCAGCCCCAGCATTTT. It translates to CASSFTGVQPQHF.

V and J are TRBV10-1 and TRBJ1-6; D not resolved. This CDR3 is 12 amino acids long. CDR1 WNHNN and CDR2 SYGVQD come from the germline V gene (reference sequence). Between the trimmed V and J ends, which lost 2 bases and 15 bases, there was a span of 11 bases. This chain's CDR3 is CASSEGPGGLHF. Here the CDR3 DNA reads TGCGCCAGCAGTGAGGGCCCGGGAGGCCTCCACTTT.

This clonotype was seen a few times. This chain links TRBV5-1 with TRBJ2-5; the D gene is possibly TRBD2 (5 bases). The V gene lost 0 bases and the J gene lost 0 bases, with 9 bases spanning the gap. The CDR3 runs to 15 residues. Per the germline V gene, CDR1 is SGHRS and CDR2 is YFSETQ. The CDR3 sequence is CASSLAPGNQETQYF. CDR3 nucleotide sequence: TGCGCCAGCAGCTTGGCCCCGGGAAACCAAGAGACCCAGTACTTC.

The V call is TRBV7-9, the J call TRBJ1-2; unclear D gene. V gave up 2 bases and J gave up 8 bases, with 12 bases separating them. Germline V lookup: CDR1 SEHNR, CDR2 FQNEAQ (reference sequence). This CDR3 has 13 residues. CDR3 region: CASSLLSPLGYTF. The CDR3 region has the DNA TGTGCCAGCAGCTTACTTAGTCCGCTAGGCTACACCTTC.

This chain uses TRBV19 with TRBJ2-7; 9 nucleotides line up with TRBD1. The junction had 5 bases not matched to a gene; V was cut back by 3 bases and J by 2 bases. CDR1 is LNHDA and CDR2 is SQIVND in the germline V gene (reference sequence). The CDR3 runs 15 residues. The CDR3: CASSISQGATYEQYF. As DNA, the CDR3 is TGTGCCAGTAGTATCTCACAGGGGGCAACCTACGAGCAGTACTTC.

This chain joins TRBV5-1 and TRBJ1-2, with 10 bases fitting TRBD1. CDR3 length equals 15 residues. V dropped 5 bases and J dropped 7; count of bases not matched to a gene: 11. Germline V gives CDR1 SGHRS, CDR2 YFSETQ. The CDR3 region has the DNA TGCGCCAGCAGTCCCGATACCGGGACAGGGGTTGGCTACACCTTC. Translated: CASSPDTGTGVGYTF.

This clonotype was counted many times. The rearrangement uses TRBV5-1 and TRBJ1-2; D unclear. Germline CDR1 and CDR2: SGHRS and YFSETQ. The ends were cut back, 0 bases at V and 1 base at J, with 16 bases in the middle. CDR3 length: 17 amino acids. The CDR3 DNA reads TGCGCCAGCAGCTTGGTGGCCTACAAGGGTGGTAACTATGGCTACACCTTC. Translation: CASSLVAYKGGNYGYTF.

This chain joins TRBV7-2 and TRBJ2-5; D is ambiguous. The germline V gene encodes CDR1 SGHTA and CDR2 FQGNSA. The ends were cut back, 5 bases at V and 2 bases at J, with 15 bases in the middle. This CDR3 is 15 amino acids long. The CDR3 loop reads CASSPSRAIQETQYF. The DNA of the CDR3 is TGTGCCAGCAGCCCCTCCCGGGCTATTCAAGAGACCCAGTACTTC.

Many counts were recorded for this clonotype. The chain links TRBV10-3 to TRBJ1-1; the match to TRBD1 covers 8 bases. Looked up from germline, CDR1 is ENHRY and CDR2 is SYGVKD. J lost 1 base, V lost 4 bases, and 8 bases had no gene match. This CDR3 region has 16 residues. The CDR3 region has the DNA TGTGCCATCAGTGCCCCAGCCGGGACAGGGAACACTGAAGCTTTCTTT. Encoded protein: CAISAPAGTGNTEAFF.

V usage is TRBV27 and J usage is TRBJ2-3, with D possibly being TRBD2 (6 bases). The CDR3 sequence is 13 residues long. The germline gives CDR1 MNHEY, CDR2 SMNVEV (reference sequence). Trimming pared 6 bases from V and 4 bases from J, leaving 11 bases between. The CDR3 nucleotides are TGTGCCAGCAGAACCCCGGGGGCAGATACGCAGTATTTT. Residues: CASRTPGADTQYF.

This chain links TRBV7-6 with TRBJ2-2; 7 bases are shared with TRBD1. The trim removed 7 bases at V and 0 bases at J, leaving 8 bases unmatched. Germline lookup yields CDR1 SGHVS and CDR2 FNYEAQ. There are 16 residues in the CDR3. DNA of the CDR3: TGTGCCAGCAACCCCTCCGGGACAGCGAACACCGGGGAGCTGTTTTTT. It encodes CASNPSGTANTGELFF.

The V and J genes are TRBV7-2 and TRBJ2-1; 13 nucleotides align to TRBD2. The CDR3 spans 16 residues. Germline CDR1 and CDR2: SGHTA and FQGNSA. Trimming removed 4 bases from V and 2 bases from J; junction bases left unmatched: 2. The CDR3: CASSSGLAGAYNEQFF. The DNA for the CDR3 is TGTGCCAGCAGCTCAGGACTAGCGGGGGCCTACAATGAGCAGTTCTTC.

The DNA of the CDR3 is TGCGCCAGCAGCCAGGATAGCCTGGGGGCAAGTAATGAAAAACTGTTTTTT. This gives the protein CASSQDSLGASNEKLFF. The chain has TRBV4-3 and TRBJ1-4, with a tentative D call TRBD1 (6 bases). V lost 3 bases and J lost 4, with 18 bases in between. This CDR3 has 17 residues. CDR1 and CDR2 from the germline V gene are LGHNA and YSLEER.

This clonotype appeared many times. This rearrangement joins TRBV7-6 to TRBJ2-7; TRBD2 matches at 11 bases. Germline-derived CDR1 and CDR2 are SGHVS and FNYEAQ. This CDR3 is 15 amino acids long. The trim removed 5 bases at V and 7 bases at J, leaving 10 bases unmatched. As DNA, the CDR3 is TGTGCCAGCAGCCCTGGTATAGCGGGGGGGTTTGAGCAGTACTTC. It is translated as CASSPGIAGGFEQYF.

This clonotype was counted between two and nine times. The chain joins TRBV27 to TRBJ1-1; D uncertain. CDR1 and CDR2 (germline): MNHEY, SMNVEV (reference sequence). V was trimmed by 4 bases and J by 1 base, leaving 7 bases between them. The CDR3 runs to 13 residues. CDR3 sequence: CASSWQPNTEAFF. In DNA, the CDR3 is TGTGCCAGCAGTTGGCAGCCGAACACTGAAGCTTTCTTT.

In its sample, this clonotype was seen a few times. The V call is TRBV2, the J call TRBJ2-1; a weak D match, TRBD1 (5 bases). There are 13 residues in the CDR3. Germline V gene sequence: CDR1 SNHLY, CDR2 FYNNEI. Trimming pared 3 bases from V and 15 bases from J, leaving 18 bases between. The CDR3 sequence is CASSDATNARGFF. As DNA, the CDR3 is TGTGCCAGCAGTGATGCAACTAATGCTAGGGGGTTCTTC.